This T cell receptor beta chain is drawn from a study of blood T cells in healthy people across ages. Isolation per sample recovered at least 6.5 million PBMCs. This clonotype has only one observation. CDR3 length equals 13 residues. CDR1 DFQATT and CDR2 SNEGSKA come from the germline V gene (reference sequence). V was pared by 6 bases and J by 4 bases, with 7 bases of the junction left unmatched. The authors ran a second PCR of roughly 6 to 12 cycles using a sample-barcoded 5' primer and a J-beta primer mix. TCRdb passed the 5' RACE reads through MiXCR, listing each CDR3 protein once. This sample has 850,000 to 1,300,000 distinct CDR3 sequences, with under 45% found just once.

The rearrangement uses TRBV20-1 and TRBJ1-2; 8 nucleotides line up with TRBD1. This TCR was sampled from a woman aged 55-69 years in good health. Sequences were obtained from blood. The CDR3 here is CSATQGEGYGYTF. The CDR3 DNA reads TGCAGTGCCACACAGGGGGAGGGCTATGGCTACACCTTC.